This is a list of T cell receptor beta chains from one sample in a study of cytomegalovirus exposure and HLA in healthy donors. The assay was immunoSEQ multiplex PCR, and TCRdb's table has in-frame clones only and misses some. This table holds 100,000 to 150,000 clones, approximately 78% found once. The sequenced material came from PBMCs. Receptors originate from a man aged 25-45 years in good health and CMV-seropositive. The CDR3 runs from the conserved cysteine through the conserved F or W.

J gene: TRBJ1-5; V gene: TRBV6-4; CDR3 protein: CASSDAQDRPYSNQPQHF
J gene: TRBJ1-5; V gene: TRBV6-5; CDR3 protein: CASSYSEVSQPQHF
J gene: TRBJ2-4; V gene: TRBV30; CDR3 protein: CAWGRRFGKNIQYF
J gene: TRBJ1-1; V gene: TRBV2; CDR3 protein: CAGDPGTEAFF
J gene: TRBJ1-1; V gene: TRBV5-4; CDR3 protein: CASGTGGLGNTEAFF
J gene: TRBJ1-2; V gene: TRBV4-3; CDR3 protein: CASSPLTGGNYGYTF
J gene: TRBJ2-7; V gene: TRBV4-3; CDR3 protein: CASSQDLSAGGSYEQYF
J gene: TRBJ1-4; V gene: TRBV9; CDR3 protein: CASSARQGFGEKLFF
J gene: TRBJ2-1; V gene: TRBV20-1; CDR3 protein: CSSGDYNEQFF
J gene: TRBJ1-4; V gene: TRBV15; CDR3 protein: CATSTLGGPPNEKLFF
J gene: TRBJ2-1; V gene: TRBV10-3; CDR3 protein: CAISVRFDSFNEQFF
J gene: TRBJ2-1; V gene: TRBV7-3; CDR3 protein: CASSHQPSFSAGTSNNEQFF
J gene: TRBJ1-5; V gene: TRBV6-1; CDR3 protein: CASSEGQGVKPQHF
J gene: TRBJ2-5; V gene: TRBV9; CDR3 protein: CASSVAPMGEGETQYF
J gene: TRBJ2-1; V gene: TRBV27; CDR3 protein: CASSYIAGGPNEQFF
J gene: TRBJ1-3; V gene: TRBV9; CDR3 protein: CASSVGGVSGNTIYF